This TCR beta chain was identified during a study of cytomegalovirus exposure and HLA in healthy donors. PCR used 60 Vbeta primers and 13 Jbeta primers. Libraries were prepared by immunoSEQ multiplex PCR; TCRdb keeps only in-frame clonotypes and omits some of them. The sample lists some 170,000 clones; about 80% were seen once. This CDR3 is built from 13 residues. Germline values: CDR1 SGHVS, CDR2 FNYEAQ. V was shortened by 5 bases and J by 5 bases, with 13 bases between the two germline ends. This clonotype was obtained from a man aged 30 to 39 in good health and CMV-seronegative. Specimen: PBMCs. The chain recombines TRBV7-6 with TRBJ2-7; D might be TRBD1 (5 bases). CDR3 bases: TGTGCCAGCAGCCTCAAGTGGGGCAACGAGCAGTACTTC. It yields the protein CASSLKWGNEQYF.